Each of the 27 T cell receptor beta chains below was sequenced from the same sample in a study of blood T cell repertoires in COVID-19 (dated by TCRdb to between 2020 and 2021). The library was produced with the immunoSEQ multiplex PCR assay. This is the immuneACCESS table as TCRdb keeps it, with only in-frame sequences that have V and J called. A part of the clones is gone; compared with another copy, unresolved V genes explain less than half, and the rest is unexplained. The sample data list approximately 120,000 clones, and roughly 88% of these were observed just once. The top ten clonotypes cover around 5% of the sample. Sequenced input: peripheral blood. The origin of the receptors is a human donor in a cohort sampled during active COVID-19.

CDR3 coding DNA: TGTGCCAGCAGGTCCCGACAGGGAGGTAGGGACATTCAGTACTTC. Its protein is CASRSRQGGRDIQYF. The chain links TRBV6-5 to TRBJ2-4, with D possibly TRBD1 on 7 matching bases. The CDR3 extends over 15 amino acids. V was trimmed by 6 bases and J by 8 bases, leaving 20 bases between them. Germline CDR1 MNHEY, CDR2 SVGAGI.

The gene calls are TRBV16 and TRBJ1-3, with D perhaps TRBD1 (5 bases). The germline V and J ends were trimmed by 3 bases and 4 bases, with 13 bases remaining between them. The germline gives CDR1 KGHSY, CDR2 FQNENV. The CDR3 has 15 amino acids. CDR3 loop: CASSQSQGEGNTIYF. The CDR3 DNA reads TGTGCCAGCAGCCAGTCGCAGGGTGAAGGAAACACCATATATTTT.

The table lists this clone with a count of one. Here the CDR3 reads CASSFFNSGNFF. CDR3 coding DNA: TGTGCCAGCAGTTTTTTCAATAGCGGAAATTTCTTC. The rearrangement joins TRBV28 to TRBJ2-1; a weak D match, TRBD2 (6 bases). Germline V gives CDR1 MDHEN, CDR2 SYDVKM. The CDR3 is 12 residues long. Trimming pared 3 bases from V and 16 bases from J, leaving 16 bases between.

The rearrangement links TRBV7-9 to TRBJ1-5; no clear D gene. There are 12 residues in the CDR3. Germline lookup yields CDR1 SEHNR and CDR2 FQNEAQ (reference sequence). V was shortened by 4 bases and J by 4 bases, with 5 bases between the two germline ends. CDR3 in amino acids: CASSSTNQPQHF. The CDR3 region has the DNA TGTGCCAGCAGCTCCACTAATCAGCCCCAGCATTTT.

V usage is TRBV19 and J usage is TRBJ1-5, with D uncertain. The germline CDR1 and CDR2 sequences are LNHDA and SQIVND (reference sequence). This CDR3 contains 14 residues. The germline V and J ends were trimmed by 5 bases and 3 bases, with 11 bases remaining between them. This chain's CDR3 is CASSFPQYNQPQHF. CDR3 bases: TGTGCCAGTAGTTTCCCGCAGTACAATCAGCCCCAGCATTTT.

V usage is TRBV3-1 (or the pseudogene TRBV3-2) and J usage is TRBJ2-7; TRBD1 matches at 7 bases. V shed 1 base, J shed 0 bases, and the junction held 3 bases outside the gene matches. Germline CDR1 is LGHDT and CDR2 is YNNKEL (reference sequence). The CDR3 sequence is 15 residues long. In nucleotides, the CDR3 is TGTGCCAGCAGCCAAGTCGGGGACAGCTCCTACGAGCAGTACTTC. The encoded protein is CASSQVGDSSYEQYF.

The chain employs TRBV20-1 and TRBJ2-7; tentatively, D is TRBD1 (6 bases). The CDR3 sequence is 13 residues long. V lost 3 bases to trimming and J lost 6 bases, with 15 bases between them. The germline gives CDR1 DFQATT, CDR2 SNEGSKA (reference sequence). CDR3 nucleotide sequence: TGCAGTGCTAGTGGCAAAACAGGGTCCGAGCAGTACTTC. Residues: CSASGKTGSEQYF.

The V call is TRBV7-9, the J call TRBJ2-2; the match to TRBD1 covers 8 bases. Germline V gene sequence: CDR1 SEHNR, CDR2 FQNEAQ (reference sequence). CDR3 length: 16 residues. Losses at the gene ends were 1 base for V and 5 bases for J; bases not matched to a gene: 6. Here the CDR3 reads CASSLVSTGGTGELFF. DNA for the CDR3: TGTGCCAGCAGCTTAGTTTCCACAGGGGGTACCGGGGAGCTGTTTTTT. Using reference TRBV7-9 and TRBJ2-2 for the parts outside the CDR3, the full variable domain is DTGVSQNPRHKITKRGQNVTFRCDPISEHNRLYWYRQTLGQGPEFLTYFQNEAQLEKSRLLSDRFSAERPKGSFSTLEIQRTEQGDSAMYLCASSLVSTGGTGELFFGEGSRLTVL.

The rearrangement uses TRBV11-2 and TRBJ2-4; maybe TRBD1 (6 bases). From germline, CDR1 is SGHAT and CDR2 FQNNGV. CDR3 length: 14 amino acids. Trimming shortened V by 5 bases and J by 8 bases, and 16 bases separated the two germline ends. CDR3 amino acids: CASSPLKGVDIQYF. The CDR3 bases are TGTGCCAGCAGCCCCCTAAAGGGGGTCGACATTCAGTACTTC.

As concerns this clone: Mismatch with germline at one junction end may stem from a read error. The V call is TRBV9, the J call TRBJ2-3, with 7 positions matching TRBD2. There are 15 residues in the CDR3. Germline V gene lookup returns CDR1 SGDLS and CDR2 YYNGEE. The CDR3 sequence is CTREGRELSTDTQYF. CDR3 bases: TGTACCAGGGAGGGGCGGGAACTCAGCACAGATACGCAGTATTTT.

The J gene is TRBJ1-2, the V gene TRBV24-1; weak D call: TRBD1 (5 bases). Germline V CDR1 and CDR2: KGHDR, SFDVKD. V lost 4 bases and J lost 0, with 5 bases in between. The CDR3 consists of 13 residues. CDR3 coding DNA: TGTGCCACCAGTGAAGGGGCTAACTATGGCTACACCTTC. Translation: CATSEGANYGYTF.

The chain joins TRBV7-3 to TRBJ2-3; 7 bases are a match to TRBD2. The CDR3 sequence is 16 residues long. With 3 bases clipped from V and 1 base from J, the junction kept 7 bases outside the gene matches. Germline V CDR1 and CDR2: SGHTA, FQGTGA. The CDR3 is CASSFTGGAGTDTQYF. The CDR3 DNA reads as TGTGCCAGCAGCTTCACGGGAGGAGCGGGCACAGATACGCAGTATTTT.

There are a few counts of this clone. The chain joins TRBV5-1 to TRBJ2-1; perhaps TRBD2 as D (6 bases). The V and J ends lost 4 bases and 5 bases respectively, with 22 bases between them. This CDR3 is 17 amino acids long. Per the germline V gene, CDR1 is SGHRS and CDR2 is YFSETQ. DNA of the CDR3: TGCGCCAGCAGCCCCGGTGGGACTGCCTACCCTAACAATGAGCAGTTCTTC. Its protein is CASSPGGTAYPNNEQFF.

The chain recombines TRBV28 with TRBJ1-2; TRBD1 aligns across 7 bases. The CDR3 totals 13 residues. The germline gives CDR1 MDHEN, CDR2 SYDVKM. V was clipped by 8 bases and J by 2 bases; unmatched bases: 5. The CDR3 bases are TGTGCCAGCGGAGGGGGCGGGAACTATGGCTACACCTTC. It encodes CASGGGGNYGYTF.

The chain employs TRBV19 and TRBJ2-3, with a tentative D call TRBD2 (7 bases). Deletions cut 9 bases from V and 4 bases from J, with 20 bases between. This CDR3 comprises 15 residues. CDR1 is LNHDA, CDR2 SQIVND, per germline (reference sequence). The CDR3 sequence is CASKMNGGPPDTQYF. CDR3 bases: TGTGCCAGCAAGATGAACGGGGGGCCCCCAGATACGCAGTATTTT. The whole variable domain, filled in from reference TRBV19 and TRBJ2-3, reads DGGITQSPKYLFRKEGQNVTLSCEQNLNHDAMYWYRQDPGQGLRLIYYSQIVNDFQKGDIAEGYSVSREKKESFPLTVTSAQKNPTAFYLCASKMNGGPPDTQYFGPGTRLTVL.

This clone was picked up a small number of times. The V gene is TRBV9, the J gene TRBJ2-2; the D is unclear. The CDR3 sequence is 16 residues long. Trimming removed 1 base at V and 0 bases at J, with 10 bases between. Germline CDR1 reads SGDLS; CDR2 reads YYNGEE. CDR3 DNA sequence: TGTGCCAGCAGCGTAACACCCTCTGCGAACACCGGGGAGCTGTTTTTT. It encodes CASSVTPSANTGELFF.

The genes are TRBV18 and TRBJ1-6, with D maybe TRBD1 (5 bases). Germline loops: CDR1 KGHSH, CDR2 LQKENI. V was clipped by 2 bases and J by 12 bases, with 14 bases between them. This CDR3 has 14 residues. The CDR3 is CASSPGTGSLPLHF. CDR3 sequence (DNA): TGTGCCAGCTCACCAGGAACAGGATCATTACCCCTCCACTTT.

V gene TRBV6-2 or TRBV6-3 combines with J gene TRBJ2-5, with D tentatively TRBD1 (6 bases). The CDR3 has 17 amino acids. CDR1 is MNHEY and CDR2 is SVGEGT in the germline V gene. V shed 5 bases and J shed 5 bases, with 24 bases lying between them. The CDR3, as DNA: TGTGCCAGCAGTAGCGTTTCAGGGGATCGGACAAGGGAGACCCAGTACTTC. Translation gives CASSSVSGDRTRETQYF.

As DNA, the CDR3 is TGTGCCAGCAGCCTCCGAGGACAGGGTTCCTACGAGCAGTACTTC. As protein: CASSLRGQGSYEQYF. V usage is TRBV11-2 and J usage is TRBJ2-7; 8 bases are shared with TRBD1. CDR1 is SGHAT, CDR2 FQNNGV, per germline. The length of the CDR3 is 15 residues. V shed 5 bases and J 1 base; nucleotides not matched to a gene: 7.

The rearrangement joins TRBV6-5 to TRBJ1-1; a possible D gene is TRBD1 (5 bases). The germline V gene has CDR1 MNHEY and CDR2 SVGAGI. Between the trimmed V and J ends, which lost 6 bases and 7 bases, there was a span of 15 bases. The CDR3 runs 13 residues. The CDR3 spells CASRQPGFGEAFF. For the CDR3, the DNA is TGTGCCAGCAGGCAACCAGGGTTTGGTGAAGCTTTCTTT.

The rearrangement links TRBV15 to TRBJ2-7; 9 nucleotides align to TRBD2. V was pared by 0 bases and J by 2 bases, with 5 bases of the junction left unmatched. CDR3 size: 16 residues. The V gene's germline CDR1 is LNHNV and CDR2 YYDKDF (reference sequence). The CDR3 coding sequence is TGTGCCACCAGCAGAGATAGCGGGAGCTCTGCCTACGAGCAGTACTTC. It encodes CATSRDSGSSAYEQYF.

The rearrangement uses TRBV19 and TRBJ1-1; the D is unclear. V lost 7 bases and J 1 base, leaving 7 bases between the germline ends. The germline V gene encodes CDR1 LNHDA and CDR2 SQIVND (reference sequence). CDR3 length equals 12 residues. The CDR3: CASTLSNTEAFF. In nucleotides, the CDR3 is TGTGCCAGTACGTTGTCGAACACTGAAGCTTTCTTT.

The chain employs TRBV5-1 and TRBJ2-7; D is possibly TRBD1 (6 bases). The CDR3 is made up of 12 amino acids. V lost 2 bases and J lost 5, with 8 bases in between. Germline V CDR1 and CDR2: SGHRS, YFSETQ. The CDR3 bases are TGCGCCAGCAGCTTACAGGGCCACGAGCAGTACTTC. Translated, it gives CASSLQGHEQYF.

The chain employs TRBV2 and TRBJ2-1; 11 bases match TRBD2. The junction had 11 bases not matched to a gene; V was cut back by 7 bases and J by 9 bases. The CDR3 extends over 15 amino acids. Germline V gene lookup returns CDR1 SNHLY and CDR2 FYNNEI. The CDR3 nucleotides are TGTGCCAGCAAGGCGATCACTAGCGGGAGAACTGAGCAGTTCTTC. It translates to CASKAITSGRTEQFF.

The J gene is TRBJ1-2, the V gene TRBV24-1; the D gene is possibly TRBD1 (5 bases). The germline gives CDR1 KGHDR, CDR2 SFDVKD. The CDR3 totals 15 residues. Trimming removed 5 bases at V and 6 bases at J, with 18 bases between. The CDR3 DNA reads TGTGCCACCAGTGTCGGGGGGAGGGATCGCGATGGCTACACCTTC. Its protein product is CATSVGGRDRDGYTF.

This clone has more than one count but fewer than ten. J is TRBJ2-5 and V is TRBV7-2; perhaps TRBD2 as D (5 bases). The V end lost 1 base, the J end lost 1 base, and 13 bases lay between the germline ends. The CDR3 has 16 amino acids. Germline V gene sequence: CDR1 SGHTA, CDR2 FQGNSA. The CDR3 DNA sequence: TGTGCCAGCAGCTTAGGGGGAGTAGTGTCCCAAGAGACCCAGTACTTC. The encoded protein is CASSLGGVVSQETQYF.

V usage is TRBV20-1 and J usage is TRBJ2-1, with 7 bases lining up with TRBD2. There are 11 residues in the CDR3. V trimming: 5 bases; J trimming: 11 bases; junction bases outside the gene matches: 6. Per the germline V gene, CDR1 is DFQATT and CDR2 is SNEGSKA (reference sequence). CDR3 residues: CSAESGDKQFF. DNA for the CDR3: TGCAGTGCTGAAAGCGGGGATAAGCAGTTCTTC.